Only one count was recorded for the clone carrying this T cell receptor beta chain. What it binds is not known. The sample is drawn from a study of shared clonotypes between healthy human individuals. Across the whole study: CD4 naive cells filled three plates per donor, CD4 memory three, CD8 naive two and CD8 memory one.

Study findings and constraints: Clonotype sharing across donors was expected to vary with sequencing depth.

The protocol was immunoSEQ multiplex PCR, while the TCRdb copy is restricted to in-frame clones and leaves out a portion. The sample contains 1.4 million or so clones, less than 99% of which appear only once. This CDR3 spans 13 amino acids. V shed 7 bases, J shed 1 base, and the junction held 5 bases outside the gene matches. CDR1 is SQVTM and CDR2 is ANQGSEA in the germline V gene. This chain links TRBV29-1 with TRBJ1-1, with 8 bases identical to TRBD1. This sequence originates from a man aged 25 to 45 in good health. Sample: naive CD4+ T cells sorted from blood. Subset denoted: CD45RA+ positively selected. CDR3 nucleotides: TGCAGCGCTCCCGGGACAGGGAACACTGAAGCTTTCTTT. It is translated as CSAPGTGNTEAFF.